This T cell receptor beta chain was obtained from a study of cytomegalovirus exposure and HLA in healthy donors. Study findings and constraints: A classifier reportedly called cytomegalovirus status with high sensitivity and specificity. Cytomegalovirus association was assigned to over 150 TCR beta chains. After further analysis at a later stage, under 20,000 TCR beta sequences were associated with HLA alleles at 0.05 false discovery rate. For most subjects, TCR beta sequences were reported to predict HLA-A and HLA-B alleles with accuracy.

V was pared by 4 bases and J by 1 base, with 9 bases of the junction left unmatched. Germline CDR1 and CDR2: MGHRA and YSYEKL. The CDR3 covers 17 residues. This clone was seen only a few times. What it binds is not known. PCR amplification relied on 60 Vbeta primers (plus 13 Jbeta primers). The repertoire was sequenced with immunoSEQ multiplex PCR; TCRdb's copy has only in-frame clones and lacks some. Altogether about 160,000 clones are present, approximately 80% being singletons, with the ten largest covering roughly 9.7%. The chain employs TRBV4-1 and TRBJ1-3; 8 nucleotides line up with TRBD1. Sequencing was carried out using PBMCs. The receptor comes from a young man in good health and CMV-seropositive. CDR3 residues: CASSRWTGRESGNTIYF. The CDR3 region has the DNA TGCGCCAGCAGCCGTTGGACAGGGAGAGAATCTGGAAACACCATATATTTT.